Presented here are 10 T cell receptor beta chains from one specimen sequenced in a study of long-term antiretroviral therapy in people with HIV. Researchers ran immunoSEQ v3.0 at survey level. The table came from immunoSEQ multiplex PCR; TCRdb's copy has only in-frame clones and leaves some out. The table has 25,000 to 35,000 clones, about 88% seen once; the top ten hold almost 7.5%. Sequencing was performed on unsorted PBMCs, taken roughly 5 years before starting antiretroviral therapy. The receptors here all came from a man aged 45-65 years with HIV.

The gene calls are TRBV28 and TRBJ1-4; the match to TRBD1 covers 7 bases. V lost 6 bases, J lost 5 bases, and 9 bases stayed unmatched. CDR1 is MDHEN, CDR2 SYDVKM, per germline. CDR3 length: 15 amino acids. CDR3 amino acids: CASRQGTERNEKLFF. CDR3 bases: TGTGCCAGCAGACAGGGGACAGAGAGAAATGAAAAACTGTTTTTT.

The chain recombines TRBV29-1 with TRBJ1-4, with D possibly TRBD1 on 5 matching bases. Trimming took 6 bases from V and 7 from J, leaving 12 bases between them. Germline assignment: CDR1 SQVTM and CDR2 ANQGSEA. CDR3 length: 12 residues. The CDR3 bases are TGCAGCGTCCGGGACGGGTCTGAAAAACTGTTTTTT. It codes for CSVRDGSEKLFF. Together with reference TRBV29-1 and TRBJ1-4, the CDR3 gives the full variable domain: SAVISQKPSRDICQRGTSLTIQCQVDSQVTMMFWYRQQPGQSLTLIATANQGSEATYESGFVIDKFPISRPNLTFSTLTVSNMSPEDSSIYLCSVRDGSEKLFFGSGTQLSVL.

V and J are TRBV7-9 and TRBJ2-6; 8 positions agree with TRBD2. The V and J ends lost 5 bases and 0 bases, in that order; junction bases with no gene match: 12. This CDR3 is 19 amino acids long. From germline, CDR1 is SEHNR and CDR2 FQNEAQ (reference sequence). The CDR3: CASSPRGGAYSSGANVLTF. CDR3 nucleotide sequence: TGTGCCAGCAGCCCCCGGGGGGGGGCCTACAGCTCTGGGGCCAACGTCCTGACTTTC.

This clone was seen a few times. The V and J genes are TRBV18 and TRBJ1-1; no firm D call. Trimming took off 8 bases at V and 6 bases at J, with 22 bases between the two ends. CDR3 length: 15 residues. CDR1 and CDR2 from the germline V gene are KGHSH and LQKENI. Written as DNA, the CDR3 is TGTGCCAGCCTCAACTTAAACAACAGAAGGTCTGAAGCTTTCTTT. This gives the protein CASLNLNNRRSEAFF.

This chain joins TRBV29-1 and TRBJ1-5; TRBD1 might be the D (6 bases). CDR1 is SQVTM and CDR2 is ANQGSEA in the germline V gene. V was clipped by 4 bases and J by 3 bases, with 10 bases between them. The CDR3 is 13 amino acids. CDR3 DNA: TGCAGCGTTGGACAGGCGCCCAATCAGCCCCAGCATTTT. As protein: CSVGQAPNQPQHF. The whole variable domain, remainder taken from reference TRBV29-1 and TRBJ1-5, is SAVISQKPSRDICQRGTSLTIQCQVDSQVTMMFWYRQQPGQSLTLIATANQGSEATYESGFVIDKFPISRPNLTFSTLTVSNMSPEDSSIYLCSVGQAPNQPQHFGDGTRLSIL.

The DNA of the CDR3 is TGTGCCAGCAGCTTGGGGGGCAATGAGCAGTTCTTC. The encoded protein is CASSLGGNEQFF. This chain uses TRBV5-4 with TRBJ2-1, with D uncertain. V lost 0 bases and J lost 6, with 4 bases in between. CDR1 SGHNT and CDR2 YYREEE come from the germline V gene (reference sequence). CDR3 length: 12 amino acids.

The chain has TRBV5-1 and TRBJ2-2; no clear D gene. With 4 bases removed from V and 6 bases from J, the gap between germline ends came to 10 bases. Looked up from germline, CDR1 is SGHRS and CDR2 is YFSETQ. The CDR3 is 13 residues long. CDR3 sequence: CASSGMIAGELFF. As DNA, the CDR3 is TGCGCCAGCAGCGGGATGATTGCCGGGGAGCTGTTTTTT.

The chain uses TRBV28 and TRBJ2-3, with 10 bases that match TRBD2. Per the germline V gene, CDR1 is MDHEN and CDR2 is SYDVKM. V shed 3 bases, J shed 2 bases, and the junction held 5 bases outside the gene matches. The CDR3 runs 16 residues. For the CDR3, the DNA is TGTGCCAGCAGTTTCCCTAGCGGGGGCCTCACAGATACGCAGTATTTT. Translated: CASSFPSGGLTDTQYF.

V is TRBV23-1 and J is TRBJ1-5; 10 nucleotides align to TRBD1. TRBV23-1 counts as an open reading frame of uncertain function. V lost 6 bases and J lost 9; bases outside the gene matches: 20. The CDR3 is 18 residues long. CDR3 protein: CASSLGQGETEVVWPQHF. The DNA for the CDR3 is TGCGCCAGCAGCCTCGGACAGGGGGAAACTGAAGTCGTGTGGCCCCAGCATTTT.

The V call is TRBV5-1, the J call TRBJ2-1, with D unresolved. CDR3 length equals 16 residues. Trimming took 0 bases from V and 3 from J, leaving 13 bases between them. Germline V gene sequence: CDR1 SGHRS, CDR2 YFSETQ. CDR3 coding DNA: TGCGCCAGCAGCTTGGAAGGGTCCTCGAACTACAATGAGCAGTTCTTC. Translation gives CASSLEGSSNYNEQFF.